The rows below give T cell receptor beta chains drawn from one sample of a study of control samples from healthy donors and cancer patients. The repertoire was sequenced with immunoSEQ multiplex PCR; TCRdb's copy has only in-frame clones and lacks some. Of approximately 97,000 clones listed, 92% are singletons. Sequenced sample: blood. These receptor sequences come from a young woman in good health. Each CDR3 is given with its conserved first and last residue. D genes are given only for firm matches. Clone size is shown for a subset of rows, as once, few, many or a class of expanded clone.

v_gene,d_gene,len,j_gene,abundance,CDR3nt,CDR3aa
TRBV19,NA,12,TRBJ1-1,once,TGTGCCAGTAGTATAGGTGTCTCGGGGGCTTTCTTT,CASSIGVSGAFF
TRBV30,NA,13,TRBJ1-1,NA,TGTGCCTGGGCACATGGGGGGAACACTGAAGCTTTCTTT,CAWAHGGNTEAFF
TRBV7-2,TRBD1,14,TRBJ2-2,NA,TGTGCCAGCAGCTGGGACAGTTACACCGGGGAGCTGTTTTTT,CASSWDSYTGELFF
TRBV6-6,NA,12,TRBJ1-2,NA,TGTGCCAGCAGTGAGAGGGGGTACGGCTACACCTTC,CASSERGYGYTF
TRBV24-1,NA,14,TRBJ2-2,NA,TGTGCCACCAGTGATTTGAGGGACACCGGGGAGCTGTTTTTT,CATSDLRDTGELFF
TRBV27,NA,14,TRBJ1-1,NA,TGTGCCAGCTCCCCCGGGAGAGTGAACACTGAAGCTTTCTTT,CASSPGRVNTEAFF
TRBV18,NA,16,TRBJ1-3,NA,TGTGCCAGCTCACCTTCCAAAATAAGCTCTGGAAACACCATATATTTT,CASSPSKISSGNTIYF
TRBV12-3/TRBV12-4,NA,11,TRBJ2-3,NA,TGTGCCAGCAGTGAAACAGATACGCAGTATTTT,CASSETDTQYF
TRBV6-2/TRBV6-3,NA,15,TRBJ2-1,NA,TGTGCCAGCAGTGGGGGACGTCAACCTTACAATGAGCAGTTCTTC,CASSGGRQPYNEQFF
TRBV6-6,TRBD1,14,TRBJ1-2,NA,TGTGCCAGCAGTTACGGGACAGCTAAAGTGGGCTACACCTTC,CASSYGTAKVGYTF
TRBV6-5,TRBD1,15,TRBJ1-2,NA,TGTGCCATCACCCATGGGGACAGAGTATTTTATGGCTACACCTTC,CAITHGDRVFYGYTF
TRBV10-1,NA,13,TRBJ2-3,NA,TGCGCCAGCAGTGAGGCGTTCACAGATACGCAGTATTTT,CASSEAFTDTQYF
TRBV4-1,NA,17,TRBJ1-3,NA,TGCGCCAGCAGCCAAATGCGGGGGAGGGATTCTGGAAACACCATATATTTT,CASSQMRGRDSGNTIYF
TRBV29-1,NA,15,TRBJ2-7,once,TGCAGCGTTGCCGAAGGTTTAGTCCTCTCCTCCGAGCAGTACTTC,CSVAEGLVLSSEQYF
TRBV12-3/TRBV12-4,NA,11,TRBJ1-2,NA,TGTGCCAGCAGTTTTGAGAGTGGCTACACCTTC,CASSFESGYTF
TRBV7-2,TRBD1,15,TRBJ1-1,NA,TGTGCCAGCAGCTTAGACCCAGGGGGAAGCTACCAAGCTTTCTTT,CASSLDPGGSYQAFF
TRBV2,NA,14,TRBJ1-1,NA,TGTGCCAGCAGAATAGGGGTGTTCGGCACTGAAGCTTTCTTT,CASRIGVFGTEAFF
TRBV12-3/TRBV12-4,NA,13,TRBJ2-7,once,TGTGCCAGCACCTTAAAGGGACACCCCGAGCAGTACTTC,CASTLKGHPEQYF
TRBV18,NA,14,TRBJ1-1,NA,TGTGCCAGCTCACCGGTCCCACAGGGCACTGAAGCTTTCTTT,CASSPVPQGTEAFF
TRBV7-9,NA,13,TRBJ2-7,NA,TGTGCCAGCAGCTTAGGGTTGGGGAACGAGCAGTACTTC,CASSLGLGNEQYF
TRBV7-9,NA,12,TRBJ2-3,NA,TGTGCCAGCAGCTCGAATGTCGATACGCAGTATTTT,CASSSNVDTQYF
TRBV28,TRBD1,14,TRBJ2-7,NA,TGTGCCAGCAGGGTGGGACAGGGAACCTACGAGCAGTACTTC,CASRVGQGTYEQYF
TRBV18,TRBD1,14,TRBJ2-7,once,TGTGCCAGCTCACCCGGGACAGGAAACTACGAGCAGTACTTC,CASSPGTGNYEQYF
TRBV9,TRBD2,16,TRBJ2-5,NA,TGTGCCAGCAGCGTAGGACTAGCGGGAATTCAAGAGACCCAGTACTTC,CASSVGLAGIQETQYF
TRBV6-2/TRBV6-3,NA,14,TRBJ2-7,NA,TGTGCCAGCAGTTATCCTGGAAATTTCTACGAGCAGTACTTC,CASSYPGNFYEQYF
TRBV5-1,NA,12,TRBJ2-7,once,TGCGCCAGCAGCTTGGAGTTCGGCGAGCAGTACTTC,CASSLEFGEQYF